This T cell receptor beta chain originates from a study of T cells in Graves' hyperthyroidism and ophthalmopathy (dated by TCRdb to between 2018 and 2021). Describing the broader study: Peripheral blood samples were taken at initial diagnosis, before any treatment was given. To identify distinguishing TCR V-J signatures, a discovery cohort of around 98 patients was used, comprising 43 with Graves' ophthalmopathy and under 60 with stable Graves' hyperthyroidism. An independent validation cohort of under 20 hyperthyroidism patients and about 16 patients who later progressed to ophthalmopathy tested prospective prediction of ophthalmopathy. The 100 discovery patients were randomly split 7:3 into training and test sets. Thyroid tissue and blood T-cell repertoires from six Graves' hyperthyroidism patients were also compared in the study. Once sampling was done, hyperthyroidism patients were given methimazole at a starting dose of 30 mg daily, whereas ophthalmopathy patients were given high-dose intravenous methylprednisolone. According to the paper, TCR Vbeta CDR3 sequencing was carried out on over 130 peripheral blood samples, which came from fewer than 50 ophthalmopathy, under 80 hyperthyroidism and approximately 17 progressor patients.

Study-level results and caveats: Sample size was not statistically predetermined, and investigators were not blinded to group allocation. In validation, the model predicted progression to ophthalmopathy with 55% to 71% sensitivity and less than 75% specificity, a median of roughly seven months before onset. A model built on a 13 V-J signature distinguished ophthalmopathy from stable hyperthyroidism, reaching 85% to 90% sensitivity and about 81% specificity in cross-validation and 80%/75% in testing. Most expanded thyroid clonotypes (frequency above 0.001) were also found in blood, which suggests that blood repertoires may mirror thyroid immune responses.

In the ophthalmopathy patients, disease was moderately to severely active, with a Clinical Activity Score of 3 or more, a NOSPECS grade of 4 or more, and a duration of less than 3 months. Patients with uncontrolled infections, other autoimmune diseases, pregnancy or lactation were excluded. Diagnoses were established on the basis of clinical symptoms, serum thyroxine and TRAb, thyroid ultrasound, and orbital computed tomography. PBMCs were isolated from more than 9 ml of fresh peripheral blood by Ficoll-Paque density gradient centrifugation. Total RNA was extracted using Trizol reagent, and RNA quality was assessed on an Agilent 2100 Bioanalyzer. Details on this clonotype: This receptor's antigen is unknown. A much larger clone differs from this one at a single base, so this may be a read error.

Inclusive of the bounding cysteine and phenylalanine, the CDR3 is 12 residues long. The kept DNA is CDR3 alone, 36 bases in frame from the first base. The germline V gene encodes CDR1 GTSNPN and CDR2 SVGIG (reference sequence). Amplification of TCR beta CDR3 regions was carried out from RNA transcripts. For the first round of RT-PCR on the TCR CDR3, the HTBI primer set was used together with the Qiagen OneStep RT-PCR kit. The libraries were constructed in a second round of multiplex PCR and then size-selected and purified. Paired-end sequencing of the libraries was performed with 100 bp reads on an Illumina HiSeq2000. As for the authors' bioinformatics: SOAPnuke was used to process the raw data, throwing out any read that contained adapters or uncalled bases, had a mean Phred below 15, or lacked an exact constant-primer or identifier match. High-quality paired reads were merged with COPE v1.2.5, and unique nucleotide sequences were defined as clonotypes. Clonotypes were aligned to IMGT TRBV, TRBD and TRBJ reference segments using MiTCR v1.1. The analysis included only V-J combinations with a frequency above 0.0001, which together covered more than 98% of the repertoires. The TCS score was defined as F50 (clonal expansion) divided by E x V (chaos), with BLOSUM62-based TCRdist calculated between CDR3 peptides within each V-J. Welch's t-statistics and random forest reduced around 510 V-J features to 13, which were used in a naive Bayes classifier (R e1071). TCRdb trimmed public reads at Q25 via fastp, called clones via MiXCR and kept in-frame beta chains. Duplicate CDR3 protein sequences are folded into a single record with the most common DNA and genes. The V and J calls were determined by TCRdb, not by the authors. The sample table records almost 500,000 distinct CDR3 sequences; roughly 22% of these occur just once. The ten largest clones add up to about half of the sample.

Specimen: blood. The sequence came from a woman in her seventies with Graves' ophthalmopathy. The receptor chain draws on TRBV30 and TRBJ2-1; the D gene identity is not certain. The assigned J gene may be wrong: the sequence end matches TRBJ2-7 better. The CDR3 is CAWRWQSNEQYF. The nucleotides are TGTGCCTGGAGGTGGCAATCCAATGAGCAGTACTTC.